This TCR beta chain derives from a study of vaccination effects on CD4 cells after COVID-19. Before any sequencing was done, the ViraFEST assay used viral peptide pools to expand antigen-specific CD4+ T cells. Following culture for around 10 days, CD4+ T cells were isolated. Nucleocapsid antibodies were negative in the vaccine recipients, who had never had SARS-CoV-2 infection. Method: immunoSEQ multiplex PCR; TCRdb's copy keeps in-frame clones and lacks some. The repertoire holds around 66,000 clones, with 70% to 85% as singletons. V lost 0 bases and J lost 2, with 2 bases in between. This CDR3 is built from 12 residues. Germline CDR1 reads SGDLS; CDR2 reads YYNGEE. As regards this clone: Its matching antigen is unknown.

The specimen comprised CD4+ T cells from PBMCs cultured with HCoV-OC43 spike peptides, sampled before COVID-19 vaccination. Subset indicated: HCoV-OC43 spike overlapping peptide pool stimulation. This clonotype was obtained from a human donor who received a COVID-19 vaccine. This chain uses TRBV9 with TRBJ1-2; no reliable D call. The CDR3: CASSVENYGYTF. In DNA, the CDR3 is TGTGCCAGCAGCGTAGAGAACTATGGCTACACCTTC.